The rows below give T cell receptor beta chains drawn from one sample of a study of glioma-infiltrating T cells. TCRdb processed the multiplex PCR reads anew with MiXCR; each CDR3 protein has one entry. The data hold about 140,000 distinct CDR3 sequences, with more than 35% observed a single time. Sequenced: glioma tissue, nonneoplastic brain tissue, or PBMCs (not recorded which). The source is a human donor with low-grade glioma or glioblastoma, undergoing nonglioma brain surgery, or in good health (not recorded which). The CDR3 runs from the conserved cysteine through the conserved F or W. D genes are given only for firm matches. The size entry is marked missing in some rows and otherwise reads once, few, many or a size class.

CDR3aa	CDR3nt	d_gene	v_gene	j_gene	abundance
CSAIPGNHPQHF	TGCAGTGCTATCCCTGGGAACCATCCCCAGCATTTT	NA	TRBV20-1	TRBJ1-5	NA
CASSLGLAGSSNQPQHF	TGTGCCAGCAGCTTAGGTCTGGCTGGGAGCAGCAATCAGCCCCAGCATTTT	NA	TRBV7-2	TRBJ1-5	few
CASRFRQGAQTEAFF	TGTGCCAGCAGGTTCAGACAGGGGGCGCAGACTGAAGCTTTCTTT	TRBD1	TRBV7-2	TRBJ1-1	NA
CASSLGQGFRTEAFF	TGTGCCAGCAGTCTGGGACAGGGCTTCCGCACTGAAGCTTTCTTT	TRBD1	TRBV28	TRBJ1-1	many
CSARWLRTSGGPSTDTQYF	TGCAGTGCTAGGTGGCTAAGGACTAGCGGGGGGCCTTCCACAGATACGCAGTATTTT	TRBD2	TRBV20-1	TRBJ2-3	NA
CSARDRRQGANQPEHF	TGCAGTGCTAGAGATCGGAGGCAGGGGGCTAATCAGCCCGAGCATTTT	TRBD1	TRBV20-1	TRBJ1-5	once
CASSFQQGTGELFF	TGTGCCAGCAGTTTCCAACAGGGGACCGGGGAGCTGTTTTTT	TRBD1	TRBV27	TRBJ2-2	NA
CASRLSGDRALF	TGTGCCAGCAGGCTAAGCGGAGATAGGGCTCTCTTT	NA	TRBV2	TRBJ1-1	NA
CASSPGLRQPQHF	TGTGCCAGCTCCCCGGGATTAAGGCAGCCCCAGCATTTT	NA	TRBV19	TRBJ1-5	few
CASSLGQGRPDTQYF	TGTGCCAGCAGCTTGGGACAGGGACGCCCAGATACGCAGTATTTT	TRBD1	TRBV5-4	TRBJ2-3	NA
CSARDWRGNTEAFF	TGCAGTGCTAGAGATTGGAGGGGGAACACTGAAGCTTTCTTT	NA	TRBV20-1	TRBJ1-1	few
CASSPEQFDEAFF	TGTGCCAGCTCACCGGAACAGTTCGATGAAGCTTTCTTT	NA	TRBV18	TRBJ1-1	NA
CASSARLAGFLYNEQFF	TGTGCCAGCAGTGCCCGACTAGCGGGATTTTTGTACAATGAGCAGTTCTTC	TRBD2	TRBV6-1	TRBJ2-1	many
CASSLGQMSEKLFF	TGTGCCAGCAGCTTGGGGCAGATGAGTGAAAAACTGTTTTTT	NA	TRBV5-4	TRBJ1-4	NA
CAISGRTLTDTQYF	TGTGCCATCAGTGGACGGACACTCACAGATACGCAGTATTTT	NA	TRBV10-3	TRBJ2-3	few
CSARGGAGVAGELFF	TGCAGTGCTAGAGGGGGAGCGGGAGTGGCCGGGGAGCTGTTTTTT	TRBD2	TRBV20-1	TRBJ2-2	NA
CASSPNGGFREQFF	TGCGCCAGCAGCCCTAACGGGGGGTTTCGGGAGCAGTTCTTC	TRBD2	TRBV4-1	TRBJ2-1	NA
CASSDGAFYNGNQPQHF	TGTGCCAGCAGTGATGGTGCTTTCTACAACGGCAATCAGCCCCAGCATTTT	NA	TRBV6-1	TRBJ1-5	few
CSPLKNTEAFF	TGCAGCCCCCTGAAGAACACTGAAGCTTTCTTT	NA	TRBV20-1	TRBJ1-1	few
CASRQSGGVENEQFF	TGCGCCAGCAGACAAAGTGGGGGGGTAGAGAATGAGCAGTTCTTC	TRBD2	TRBV4-1	TRBJ2-1	few
CASSRGTGIQETQYF	TGTGCCAGCAGCCGCGGGACAGGCATACAAGAGACCCAGTACTTC	TRBD1	TRBV18	TRBJ2-5	NA
CASRRLAVTSYNEQYF	TGTGCCAGCAGAAGACTAGCGGTAACCTCTTACAATGAGCAGTACTTC	TRBD2	TRBV6-5	TRBJ2-5	NA
CASSPGQVIYSDTQYF	TGTGCCAGCAGCCCGGGACAGGTTATTTACTCAGATACGCAGTATTTT	TRBD1	TRBV7-9	TRBJ2-3	NA
CASSYNWGAGYTF	TGTGCCAGCAGTTACAACTGGGGCGCTGGCTACACCTTC	NA	TRBV6-2/TRBV6-3	TRBJ1-2	few
CASSYSNPGNEQFF	TGTGCCAGCAGTTACTCGAACCCGGGCAATGAGCAGTTCTTC	NA	TRBV6-6	TRBJ2-1	many
CASSPRGTVSYEQYF	TGTGCCAGCAGCCCGAGGGGAACGGTTTCCTACGAGCAGTACTTC	NA	TRBV7-9	TRBJ2-7	NA
CASSWDQSTDTQYF	TGTGCCAGCAGCTGGGACCAAAGCACAGATACGCAGTATTTT	NA	TRBV28	TRBJ2-3	many
CASSSSDSLYSNQPQHF	TGTGCCAGCAGTTCCTCGGACAGCCTATATAGCAATCAGCCCCAGCATTTT	NA	TRBV28	TRBJ1-5	NA
CASSPNDMFSNQPQHF	TGTGCCAGCTCACCAAATGACATGTTTAGCAATCAGCCCCAGCATTTT	NA	TRBV18	TRBJ1-5	NA